Listed here are 4 T cell receptor beta chains from one sample, sequenced in a study of metastatic and nonmetastatic thyroid tumors. Using MiXCR, TCRdb re-called clones from the PCR reads. The profile covers fewer than 40,000 clones, with just under 25% appearing a single time and about 10% taken by the ten largest. All patients were untreated before thyroid surgery. The sample was blood. The receptors were gathered from a female donor with papillary thyroid cancer or a benign thyroid nodule (not recorded which). Some clones in this sample may be carry-over from other donors' samples.

About this clone itself: The junction shows a germline mismatch at one end, possibly a read error. This chain connects TRBV2 to TRBJ2-3; D remains ambiguous. This CDR3 region has 14 residues. The germline CDR1 and CDR2 sequences are SNHLY and FYNNEI. The CDR3 sequence is CASNGDPSPDTQYF. In DNA form, the CDR3 reads TGTGCCAGCAATGGAGATCCGAGCCCAGATACCCAGTATTTT.

By share, this clone ranks as medium-sized. The chain combines TRBV20-1 with TRBJ1-2; maybe TRBD1 (6 bases). The CDR3 is 13 residues long. Germline V gives CDR1 DFQATT, CDR2 SNEGSKA (reference sequence). V gave up 6 bases and J gave up 0 bases, with 11 bases separating them. CDR3 bases: TGCAGTGCCGGAGAGGGGGCTAACTATGGCTACACCTTC. The encoded protein is CSAGEGANYGYTF.

In the case of this clone: One end of the junction varies from germline; a read error may be responsible. The rearrangement joins TRBV19 to TRBJ2-3; D uncertain. This CDR3 region has 12 residues. Per the germline V gene, CDR1 is LNHDA and CDR2 is SQIVND (reference sequence). The CDR3 spells CVSIPTTDTQYF. The CDR3 DNA reads TGTGTCAGTATTCCAACCACAGATACGCAGTATTTT.

This rearrangement joins TRBV11-2 to TRBJ1-1; 7 positions match TRBD1. J lost 3 bases, V lost 4 bases, and 8 bases had no gene match. CDR3 size: 15 residues. In germline, CDR1 is SGHAT, CDR2 FQNNGV. CDR3 DNA: TGTGCCAGCAGCTCGACAGGGCCGCTAGACACTGAAGCTTTCTTT. Translation gives CASSSTGPLDTEAFF. The full variable domain, its missing parts supplied by reference TRBV11-2 and TRBJ1-1, is EAGVAQSPRYKIIEKRQSVAFWCNPISGHATLYWYQQILGQGPKLLIQFQNNGVVDDSQLPKDRFSAERLKGVDSTLKIQPAKLEDSAVYLCASSSTGPLDTEAFFGQGTRLTVV.